This passage covers 25 T cell receptor beta chains from one sample sequenced in a study of Graves' ophthalmopathy and Graves' hyperthyroidism. RNA transcripts were the source from which TCR beta CDR3 regions were amplified. The first round was an RT-PCR with HTBI primers, and the second round was a multiplex PCR. A single record per CDR3 protein comes from TCRdb applying MiXCR to the multiplex PCR reads. The table shows about 210,000 distinct CDR3 sequences, with approximately 29% occurring only once. The specimen sequenced was peripheral blood. The receptor source for this set is a man aged 50 to 59 with Graves' ophthalmopathy.

This clonotype was found many times. The CDR3 nucleotides read TGTGCCAGCTCACCAAAGGGGGAGGGCGAGCAGTACTTC. This gives the protein CASSPKGEGEQYF. This chain links TRBV18 with TRBJ2-7; possibly TRBD2 for D (7 bases). Germline V gene data show CDR1 as KGHSH and CDR2 as LQKENI. V shed 2 bases and J shed 6 bases, with 11 bases lying between them. The CDR3 extends over 13 amino acids.

This clonotype has at least ten counts. The chain has TRBV2 and TRBJ2-4, with 10 bases lining up with TRBD2. This CDR3 is built from 15 residues. V lost 7 bases and J lost 5; bases outside the gene matches: 8. The germline CDR1 and CDR2 sequences are SNHLY and FYNNEI. The CDR3 here is CASNGLAGDENIQYF. The DNA of the CDR3 is TGTGCCAGCAATGGTCTAGCGGGAGACGAAAACATTCAGTACTTC.

This clonotype was seen repeatedly, ten times or more. The chain joins TRBV14 to TRBJ1-2; D uncertain. The CDR3 consists of 13 residues. V was shortened by 0 bases and J by 2 bases, with 4 bases between the two germline ends. The germline V gene has CDR1 SGHDN and CDR2 FVKESK. CDR3 sequence reads: CASSQEQNYGYTF. CDR3 nucleotides: TGTGCCAGCAGCCAAGAACAAAACTATGGCTACACCTTC.

This clonotype was seen repeatedly, ten times or more. This rearrangement joins TRBV29-1 to TRBJ2-7; possible D gene TRBD1, 7 bases. This CDR3 has 12 residues. The germline V and J ends were trimmed by 4 bases and 2 bases, with 9 bases remaining between them. CDR1 and CDR2 (germline): SQVTM, ANQGSEA. The DNA of the CDR3 is TGCAGCGTTGGCGGGACAGCCTACGAGCAGTACTTC. Its translation is CSVGGTAYEQYF.

This clonotype was observed a few times. The CDR3 is CASSSVAGGLYEQYF. CDR3 coding DNA: TGTGCCAGCAGTTCCGTAGCGGGAGGCCTCTACGAGCAGTACTTC. This chain uses TRBV6-2 or TRBV6-3 with TRBJ2-7; 10 bases align to TRBD2. Germline V CDR1 and CDR2: MNHEY, SVGEGT. Trimming took 4 bases from V and 3 from J; bases not matched to a gene: 6. This CDR3 is 15 amino acids long.

This clonotype was observed many times. This rearrangement joins TRBV6-2 or TRBV6-3 to TRBJ2-2, with D possibly TRBD1 on 6 matching bases. V lost 6 bases and J lost 1, with 12 bases in between. Germline V gene sequence: CDR1 MNHEY, CDR2 SVGEGT. There are 15 residues in the CDR3. The CDR3 coding sequence is TGTGCCAGCAGCCGGACAGCGAAGAACACCGGGGAGCTGTTTTTT. Its protein is CASSRTAKNTGELFF.

This clonotype was seen repeatedly, ten times or more. The gene calls are TRBV24-1 and TRBJ2-2; TRBD2 aligns across 7 bases. With V trimmed by 0 bases and J by 1 base, 7 bases remained unmatched. This CDR3 comprises 18 residues. Germline V gene lookup returns CDR1 KGHDR and CDR2 SFDVKD. The CDR3 here is CATSDLLISGVNTGELFF. The CDR3 DNA is TGTGCCACCAGTGATTTGCTTATAAGCGGGGTGAACACCGGGGAGCTGTTTTTT.

At least ten counts were recorded for this clonotype. The rearrangement uses TRBV5-1 and TRBJ2-7; 8 nucleotides align to TRBD1. V dropped 4 bases and J dropped 5; count of bases not matched to a gene: 8. The CDR3 runs 14 residues. Looked up from germline, CDR1 is SGHRS and CDR2 is YFSETQ. The CDR3 coding sequence is TGCGCCAGCAGCCAAGGACAGGGCAGGAACGAGCAGTACTTC. Protein product: CASSQGQGRNEQYF.

The table lists this clonotype with many counts. The chain links TRBV4-3 to TRBJ2-6, with D hard to call. Deletions cut 1 base from V and 2 bases from J, with 6 bases between. Per germline, CDR1 LGHNA and CDR2 YSLEER. The length of the CDR3 is 15 residues. CDR3 bases: TGCGCCAGCAGCCAAGCTTTTACTGGGGCCAACGTCCTGACTTTC. It is translated as CASSQAFTGANVLTF.

The genes are TRBV25-1 and TRBJ1-5; no reliable D call. The ends were cut back, 5 bases at V and 1 base at J, with 9 bases in the middle. Germline V gene sequence: CDR1 MGHDK, CDR2 SYGVNS. The CDR3 loop spans 14 amino acids. The CDR3 DNA follows: TGTGCCAGCAGTAAATTTACGAGCAATCAGCCCCAGCATTTT. The encoded protein is CASSKFTSNQPQHF.

This clonotype was seen ten or more times. The chain uses TRBV3-1 and TRBJ2-7; the D is unclear. V was cut by 0 bases and J by 7 bases, with 7 bases left in between. The CDR3 loop spans 12 amino acids. In germline, CDR1 is LGHDT, CDR2 YNNKEL (reference sequence). This chain's CDR3 is CASSQDRREQYF. The CDR3 DNA sequence: TGTGCCAGCAGCCAAGATCGAAGGGAGCAGTACTTC.

J is TRBJ1-6 and V is TRBV15; D is unresolved. Germline CDR1 reads LNHNV; CDR2 reads YYDKDF (reference sequence). The CDR3 runs 15 residues. V lost 5 bases, J lost 0 bases, and 8 bases lay in between. The CDR3 here is CATSAKGSYNSPLHF. CDR3 DNA: TGTGCCACCAGCGCGAAGGGCTCCTATAATTCACCCCTCCACTTT.

CDR3 nucleotides: TGTGCCAGCTCACCACCGAGGGGCTGGAACGAGCAGTACTTC. This encodes CASSPPRGWNEQYF. The rearrangement links TRBV18 to TRBJ2-7; perhaps D is TRBD1 or TRBD2 (5 bases each). Germline V lookup: CDR1 KGHSH, CDR2 LQKENI. The length of the CDR3 is 14 residues. The ends were cut back, 0 bases at V and 5 bases at J, with 11 bases in the middle. Filled out from reference TRBV18 and TRBJ2-7, the complete variable domain reads NAGVMQNPRHLVRRRGQEARLRCSPMKGHSHVYWYRQLPEEGLKFMVYLQKENIIDESGMPKERFSAEFPKEGPSILRIQQVVRGDSAAYFCASSPPRGWNEQYFGPGTRLTVT.

This clonotype was seen only a few times. V usage is TRBV6-5 and J usage is TRBJ1-1, with TRBD1 matching over 11 bases. The CDR3 has 15 amino acids. The V and J ends lost 4 bases and 4 bases, in that order; junction bases with no gene match: 5. CDR1 is MNHEY, CDR2 SVGAGI, per germline. CDR3 coding DNA: TGTGCCAGCAGTTCACCCGGGACAGGGGGCACTGAAGCTTTCTTT. Its translation is CASSSPGTGGTEAFF.

Many counts were recorded for this clonotype. The genes are TRBV5-1 and TRBJ1-2; TRBD1 is a possible D gene (5 bases). The CDR3 totals 14 residues. With 4 bases removed from V and 0 bases from J, the gap between germline ends came to 10 bases. The germline gives CDR1 SGHRS, CDR2 YFSETQ. CDR3 DNA: TGCGCCAGCAGCCCGGACATTGCTAACTATGGCTACACCTTC. Protein: CASSPDIANYGYTF.

This rearrangement joins TRBV2 to TRBJ2-5; unclear D gene. Trimming shortened V by 4 bases and J by 4 bases, and 22 bases separated the two germline ends. From germline, CDR1 is SNHLY and CDR2 FYNNEI. The CDR3 sequence is 17 residues long. CDR3 sequence (DNA): TGTGCCAGCAGTGCCAGCCCCGTTCCTCTAGGGCGAGAGACCCAGTACTTC. Its protein product is CASSASPVPLGRETQYF.

The gene calls are TRBV6-4 and TRBJ1-2; TRBD1 matches 7 bases. Per the germline V gene, CDR1 is MRHNA and CDR2 is SNTAGT. Trimming took 6 bases from V and 1 from J; bases not matched to a gene: 8. The CDR3 sequence is 15 residues long. As DNA, the CDR3 is TGTGCCAGCAGGACGGACAGGAAGCTTAACTATGGCTACACCTTC. Protein product: CASRTDRKLNYGYTF.

This clonotype was seen many times. The V gene is TRBV20-1, the J gene TRBJ2-7; tentatively, D is TRBD1 (5 bases). CDR3 length: 13 amino acids. Deletions cut 4 bases from V and 1 base from J, with 11 bases between. Per the germline V gene, CDR1 is DFQATT and CDR2 is SNEGSKA (reference sequence). The CDR3, as DNA: TGCAGTGCTAAAGGAACAGGTTCCTACGAGCAGTACTTC. It specifies CSAKGTGSYEQYF.

There are many counts of this clonotype. The chain uses TRBV6-1 and TRBJ1-6; TRBD1 matches 8 bases. The CDR3 has 13 residues. The germline CDR1 and CDR2 sequences are MNHNS and SASEGT. The CDR3 nucleotides are TGTGCAGGCGCCAGGGGGCTTGGTTCACCCCTCCACTTT. Its translation is CAGARGLGSPLHF.

The chain uses TRBV12-3 or TRBV12-4 and TRBJ2-7; 8 bases map to TRBD1. The length of the CDR3 is 14 residues. The ends lost 6 bases at V and 6 bases at J; junction bases unmatched: 10. CDR3 protein: CASSRGTGPREQYF. The CDR3 coding sequence is TGTGCCAGCAGCCGCGGGACAGGACCACGCGAGCAGTACTTC.

The rearrangement joins TRBV7-2 to TRBJ2-7; D gene ambiguous. The germline gives CDR1 SGHTA, CDR2 FQGNSA. The CDR3 is 14 amino acids. V was trimmed by 4 bases and J by 2 bases, leaving 12 bases between them. CDR3 residues: CASSSALGPYEQYF. Written as DNA, the CDR3 is TGTGCCAGCAGCTCGGCGTTGGGCCCCTACGAGCAGTACTTC.

This clonotype was detected ten times or more. This rearrangement joins TRBV28 to TRBJ1-2, with TRBD1 as a possible D gene (5 bases). In germline, CDR1 is MDHEN, CDR2 SYDVKM. The CDR3 is 13 residues long. V lost 11 bases and J lost 0, with 13 bases in between. This CDR3 is CALRDPSNYGYTF. The CDR3 DNA is TGTGCCCTCAGGGATCCCTCTAACTATGGCTACACCTTC.

This clonotype was recorded many times. The chain is built from TRBV10-3 and TRBJ2-7, with D perhaps TRBD2 (6 bases). This CDR3 region has 13 residues. In germline, CDR1 is ENHRY, CDR2 SYGVKD. Trimming stripped 7 bases from V and 4 bases from J, with 14 bases between. The CDR3 reads CAIKEGPGYEQYF. The CDR3 region has the DNA TGTGCCATCAAGGAGGGCCCCGGGTACGAGCAGTACTTC.

Ten or more counts support this clonotype. The V and J genes are TRBV6-5 and TRBJ2-7; 9 nucleotides match TRBD1. The J segment lost 3 bases and the V segment lost 8 bases, leaving 5 bases of the junction unmatched. CDR3 size: 13 residues. Germline V gives CDR1 MNHEY, CDR2 SVGAGI. CDR3 sequence reads: CASDPGQGYEQYF. The CDR3 coding sequence is TGTGCCAGCGATCCGGGACAGGGCTACGAGCAGTACTTC.

This clonotype appeared many times. The rearrangement joins TRBV3-1 to TRBJ2-5; D may be TRBD1 or TRBD2 (5 bases each). Deletions cut 0 bases from V and 4 bases from J, with 12 bases between. The CDR3 contains 15 residues. Germline V CDR1 and CDR2: LGHDT, YNNKEL (reference sequence). CDR3 nucleotides: TGTGCCAGCAGCCAAGAAGGAATGAGGGGAGAGACCCAGTACTTC. Its protein is CASSQEGMRGETQYF.